This TCR beta chain appears in the sequencing data of a study of T cells in Graves' hyperthyroidism and ophthalmopathy. Findings of the study overall: Ophthalmopathy was told apart from stable hyperthyroidism by a 13 V-J model. Most thyroid clonotypes expanded above 0.001 appeared in blood too.

CDR1 ENHRY and CDR2 SYGVKD come from the germline V gene. The CDR3 sequence is 9 residues long. Researchers took RNA transcripts and amplified the TCR beta CDR3 regions from them. The HTBI primer set drove a first-round RT-PCR of the TCR CDR3. Each CDR3 protein gets one entry after TCRdb re-called the multiplex PCR reads with MiXCR. This sample has about 570,000 distinct CDR3 sequences, with just over 45% found just once. Uncontrolled infection, other autoimmune disease, pregnancy or lactation led to exclusion. Diagnoses rested on clinical symptoms, serum thyroxine and TRAb, thyroid ultrasound and orbital computed tomography. About this clonotype itself: Its antigen remains unknown.

V gene TRBV10-3 combines with J gene TRBJ2-7, with D unclear. This clonotype was obtained from an adult woman with Graves' disease, either hyperthyroidism or ophthalmopathy (not recorded which). Sequenced: peripheral blood or thyroid tissue (not recorded which). Here the CDR3 DNA reads TGTGCTAGTAGGAACACCCAGTACTTC. Its translation: CASRNTQYF.